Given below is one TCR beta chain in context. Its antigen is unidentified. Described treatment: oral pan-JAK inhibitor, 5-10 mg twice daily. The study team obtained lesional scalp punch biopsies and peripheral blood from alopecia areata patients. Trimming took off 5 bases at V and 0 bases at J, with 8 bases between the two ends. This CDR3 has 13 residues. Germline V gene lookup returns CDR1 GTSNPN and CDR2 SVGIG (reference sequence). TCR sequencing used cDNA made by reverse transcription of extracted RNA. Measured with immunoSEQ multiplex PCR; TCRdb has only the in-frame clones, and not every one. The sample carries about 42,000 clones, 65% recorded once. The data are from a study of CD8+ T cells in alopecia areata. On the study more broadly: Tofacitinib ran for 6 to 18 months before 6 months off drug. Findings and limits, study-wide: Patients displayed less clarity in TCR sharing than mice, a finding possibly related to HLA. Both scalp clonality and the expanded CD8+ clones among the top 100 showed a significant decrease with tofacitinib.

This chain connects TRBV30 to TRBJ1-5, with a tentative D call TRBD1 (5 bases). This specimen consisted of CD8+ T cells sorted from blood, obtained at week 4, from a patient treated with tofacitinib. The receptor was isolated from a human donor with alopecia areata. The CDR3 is CAWARDSNQPQHF. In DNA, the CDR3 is TGTGCCTGGGCCAGGGATAGCAATCAGCCCCAGCATTTT. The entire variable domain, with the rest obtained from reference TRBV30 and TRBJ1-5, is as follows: SQTIHQWPATLVQPVGSPLSLECTVEGTSNPNLYWYRQAAGRGLQLLFYSVGIGQISSEVPQNLSASRPQDRQFILSSKKLLLSDSGFYLCAWARDSNQPQHFGDGTRLSIL.